One T cell receptor (beta chain) is described in this entry. Its target antigen remains unknown. No clone much larger than this one lies a single base away; base qualities are absent. The immunoSEQ platform was used to carry out deep TCRbeta sequencing. For the original study's pipeline: For further analysis, only productive rearrangements were exported out of the immunoSEQ Analyzer. A two-sided binomial test with a Bonferroni-corrected P below 0.01 was used to call clones that significantly expanded or contracted between timepoints. Bulk TCRbeta clonotypes were assigned T cell phenotypes by matching to single-cell RNA+TCR-seq clones sharing the same TCRbeta sequence. Clone enrichment in tumor was computed as tumor frequency divided by PBMC frequency from bulk TCR sequencing. TCRs were sorted with GLIPH into specificity groups, meaning clusters of distinct TCRs that share CDR3 motifs and likely recognize common antigens. This is the immuneACCESS table as TCRdb keeps it, with only in-frame sequences that have V and J called. A part of the clones is gone; compared with another copy, unresolved V genes explain less than half, and the rest is unexplained. V, J and clone size were drawn from that table, and D and trimming were deduced from the DNA. A total of more than 6,500 clones appear in this sample, 55% to 70% of them only once. The ten largest clonotypes hold more than 7% of the sample.

The sample is drawn from a study of T cells in tumors after PD-1 blockade (dated by TCRdb to the late 2010s). At the level of the whole study: Prior checkpoint blockade, systemic immunosuppressant use, and recent radiotherapy or other anti-cancer therapy within 4 weeks were grounds for patient exclusion. Patients were treated with either pembrolizumab 200 mg every 3 weeks or cemiplimab 350 mg every 2 weeks. While on anti-PD-1 treatment, some of the patients also continued taking daily vismodegib 150 mg. On average, tumor samples had under 30,000 TCR templates (range about 500-99,264) and some 6,000 unique clonotypes, 15 to 20-fold deeper than single-cell TCR sequencing. Using site-matched tumors from BCC or SCC patients sampled before and after anti-PD-1 therapy, the study carried out paired single-cell RNA and TCR sequencing. RECIST version 1.1 was the standard used to evaluate clinical response. Overall study outcomes, separate from this receptor: Around 40% of tumor TCR clonotypes were found in blood, and some novel exhausted tumor clones appeared in pre-treatment blood, suggesting peripheral recruitment. The source of novel T cell clones was not identified and could include lymphoid organs or rare unexpanded clones within the tumor or its periphery. Most exhausted CD8+ clones that expanded after therapy were novel clonotypes not detected before treatment, suggesting clonal replacement instead of reinvigoration of pre-existing clones. Clonal replacement was observed only between pre- and post-treatment samples and not between two pre-treatment samples, a pattern that was regarded as arguing against biopsy timing or location artifacts.

From a lookup of the germline V gene (reference sequence), CDR1 and CDR2 are LNHNV and YYDKDF. V is cut back by 4 bases and J by 6 bases, with 9 bases in the junction unmatched. The CDR3 holds 15 amino acids from the cysteine to the phenylalanine. Only the CDR3 part of the read is kept: 45 bases, read in frame from the first base. Reading the label with the study, this specimen's time point is: after anti-PD-1 therapy. The tumor biopsies were site-matched, meaning the biopsies were taken from the same primary tumor before and after PD-1 blockade. For bulk TCRbeta sequencing, genomic DNA was extracted from tumor biopsies or peripheral blood, and input amounts ranged from 616 ng to 6,004 ng. Leftover biopsy material went through bulk TCRbeta sequencing, with the goal of boosting sensitivity for rare clonotypes relative to single-cell TCR sequencing. All patients had histologically proven advanced or metastatic basal or squamous cell carcinoma and were poor candidates for surgical resection. The basal cell carcinoma cohort comprised roughly twelve patients, of whom several had bulk tumor TCR sequencing. Fresh biopsies came from the site of the primary tumor, and part of the tissue was kept in RNAlater for exome and bulk TCR sequencing.

The source material was tumor tissue, sampled after anti-PD-1 treatment. This TCR was recovered from a human donor with basal cell carcinoma. This chain is built from TRBV15 and TRBJ2-1; the central 7 bases match TRBD2. The nucleotide sequence is TGTGCCACCAGCAATGGCGGGGGTGGGTCCAATGAGCAGTTCTTC. This codes for CATSNGGGGSNEQFF.